This entry describes one TCR beta chain. The CDR3 runs to 15 residues. V shed 2 bases and J 11 bases; nucleotides not matched to a gene: 11. This specimen belongs to a study of blood T cells in healthy people across ages. Each sample gave at least 6.5 million isolated PBMCs. A second PCR, run for 7 to 11 cycles, used a sample-barcoded 5' primer plus a J-beta primer mix. There were at least 3 million CDR3-containing paired-end reads obtained from each sample. TCRdb re-analysed the 5' RACE reads in MiXCR, keeping a single row per CDR3 protein. The sample yields 850,000 to 1,100,000 distinct CDR3 sequences, around two fifths seen once.

The V and J genes are TRBV12-3 or TRBV12-4 and TRBJ2-5; TRBD1 aligns across 10 bases. The TCR was taken from a man younger than 35 in good health. The sample comprised blood. In DNA form, the CDR3 reads TGTGCCAGCAGTTTAACCGACAGGGGGCTGGGAGAGCAGTACTTC. It yields the protein CASSLTDRGLGEQYF.